Reported below is one TCR beta chain. Adults between roughly 18 and 95 years of age took part from fewer than 30 US areas. Resolution of symptoms, clearance, or two negative PCRs was present in recovered Cohort 3 donors. This sample is part of a study of blood T cell repertoires in COVID-19. The wider study: COVID-19 samples collected from the United States, Italy and Spain covered acute and convalescent phases.

As originally analysed: Amplified reference gene primers provided the basis for estimating nucleated cell counts. Profiling relied on immunoSEQ multiplex PCR, and the TCRdb table lists in-frame clones only, not all of them. The V and J calls and clone size were taken over from that table, and D and trimming were inferred from the DNA. The data show about 320,000 clones, around 86% seen once. V lost 4 bases and J lost 9; bases outside the gene matches: 12. The CDR3 consists of 16 residues. Germline values: CDR1 SGHDN, CDR2 FVKESK. The chain has TRBV14 and TRBJ1-6; 7 nucleotides align to TRBD1. The sequencing sample was made of PBMCs or T cells enriched from blood (not recorded which). The sequence was collected from a young woman who had recovered from COVID-19. The CDR3 loop reads CASSPTGAGDFSPLHF. Here the CDR3 DNA reads TGTGCCAGCAGCCCAACAGGGGCCGGGGATTTTTCACCCCTCCACTTT.